Given below is one T cell receptor (beta chain) in context. Authors' analysis steps: Scientists estimated how many nucleated cells there were by amplifying reference gene primers. TCRdb's table, derived via immunoSEQ multiplex PCR, lists solely in-frame clones and lacks some. The V and J calls and the clone size are those of that table, but D and trimming were determined from the DNA. The profile shows 250,000 to 350,000 clones, around nine tenths of them singletons. V lost 3 bases, J lost 1 base, and 6 bases stayed unmatched. Germline V CDR1 and CDR2: SGDLS, YYNGEE. The CDR3 is 15 amino acids. This record comes from a study of blood T cell repertoires in COVID-19. While infection was still active, Seattle patients were enrolled and then followed longitudinally.

The clonotype was recovered from a woman aged 25 to 39 with COVID-19, enrolled during active disease. The chain joins TRBV9 to TRBJ2-5; 7 positions match TRBD1. Sequencing used peripheral blood. CDR3: CASSAPGTVQETQYF. The CDR3 region has the DNA TGTGCCAGCAGCGCGCCCGGGACAGTCCAAGAGACCCAGTACTTC.